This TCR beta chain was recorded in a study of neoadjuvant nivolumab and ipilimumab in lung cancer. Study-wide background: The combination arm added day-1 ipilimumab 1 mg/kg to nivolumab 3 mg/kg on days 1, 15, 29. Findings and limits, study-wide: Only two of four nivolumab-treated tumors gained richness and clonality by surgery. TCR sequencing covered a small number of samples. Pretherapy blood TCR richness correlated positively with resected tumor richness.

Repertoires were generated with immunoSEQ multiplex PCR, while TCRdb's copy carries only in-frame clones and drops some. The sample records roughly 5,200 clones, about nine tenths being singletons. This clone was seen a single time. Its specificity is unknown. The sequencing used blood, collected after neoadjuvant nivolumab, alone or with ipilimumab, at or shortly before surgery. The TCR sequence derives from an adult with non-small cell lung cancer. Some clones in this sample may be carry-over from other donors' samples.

The CDR3 DNA reads TGTGCCAGCAGTTACTCCTTCCGGGGGAACACTGAAGCTTTCTTT. Translated, it gives CASSYSFRGNTEAFF. The V and J genes are TRBV6-5 and TRBJ1-1; D ambiguous. This CDR3 comprises 15 residues. Germline V gives CDR1 MNHEY, CDR2 SVGAGI. Between the trimmed V and J ends, which lost 0 bases and 1 base, there was a span of 9 bases.